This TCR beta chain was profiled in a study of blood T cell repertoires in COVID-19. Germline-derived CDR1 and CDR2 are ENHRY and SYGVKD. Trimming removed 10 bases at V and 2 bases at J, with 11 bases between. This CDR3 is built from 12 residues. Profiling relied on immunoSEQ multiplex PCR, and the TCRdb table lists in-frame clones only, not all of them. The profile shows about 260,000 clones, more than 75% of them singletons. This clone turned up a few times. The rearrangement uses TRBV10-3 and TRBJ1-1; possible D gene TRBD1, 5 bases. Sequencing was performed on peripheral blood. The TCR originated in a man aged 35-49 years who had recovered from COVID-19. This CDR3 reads CATKDTNTEAFF. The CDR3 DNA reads TGTGCCACCAAGGACACCAACACTGAAGCTTTCTTT.